The clone carrying this T cell receptor (beta chain) was found once. Profiled with immunoSEQ multiplex PCR; TCRdb holds only in-frame clones, not every one. Among fewer than 1.6 million clones, just under 99% were seen once, and the ten largest hold approximately 0.4%. This entry is derived from a study of shared clonotypes between healthy human individuals. CDR1 and CDR2 from the germline V gene are MNHEY and SMNVEV (reference sequence). The V end lost 6 bases, the J end lost 0 bases, and 9 bases lay between the germline ends. The CDR3 contains 14 residues. This clonotype was obtained from a man aged 30-40 years in good health. The rearrangement uses TRBV27 and TRBJ2-1; the D is unclear. Sequenced: naive CD4+ T cells sorted from blood. Noted subset: CD45RA+ positively selected. CDR3 in DNA: TGTGCCAGCAGAGGTCGTGGCTCCTACAATGAGCAGTTCTTC. Translating it yields CASRGRGSYNEQFF.